The 23 T cell receptor beta chains reported below all come from one sample, sequenced in a study of T cell changes during pregnancy in multiple sclerosis. Clones were read by immunoSEQ multiplex PCR, and TCRdb kept only the in-frame ones, dropping some. In the table there are about 29,000 clones, 89% of which are singletons. This material consisted of CD8+ T cells from peripheral blood mononuclear cells, taken after pregnancy. The receptor source for this set is a female donor with multiple sclerosis, enrolled in a pregnancy study.

The CDR3 loop reads CASSLYLGLADHEQYF. CDR3 nucleotide sequence: TGTGCCAGCAGCTTATATCTCGGTCTAGCCGACCACGAGCAGTACTTC. V gene TRBV13 combines with J gene TRBJ2-7; possibly TRBD2 for D (5 bases). Germline loops: CDR1 PRHDT, CDR2 FYEKMQ (reference sequence). The length of the CDR3 is 16 residues. Trimming removed 2 bases at V and 5 bases at J, with 19 bases between.

The V gene is TRBV7-9, the J gene TRBJ2-7; D is possibly TRBD1 (6 bases). V lost 3 bases to trimming and J lost 0 bases, with 9 bases between them. This CDR3 is built from 14 residues. Germline V lookup: CDR1 SEHNR, CDR2 FQNEAQ (reference sequence). The chain's CDR3 is CASSFRDNSYEQYF. CDR3 nucleotides: TGTGCCAGCAGCTTCCGGGACAACTCCTACGAGCAGTACTTC.

V gene TRBV13 combines with J gene TRBJ2-7; TRBD2 matches at 11 bases. The V segment lost 6 bases and the J segment 1 base; nucleotides outside the gene matches: 8. The CDR3 totals 16 residues. From germline, CDR1 is PRHDT and CDR2 FYEKMQ (reference sequence). CDR3 DNA: TGTGCCAGCAGTCTTCTAGGGACTAGCGGTTCCTACGAGCAGTACTTC. It codes for CASSLLGTSGSYEQYF.

The V and J genes are TRBV7-6 and TRBJ2-7; no clear D. CDR1 is SGHVS and CDR2 is FNYEAQ in the germline V gene. The germline V and J ends were trimmed by 0 bases and 1 base, with 7 bases remaining between them. This CDR3 comprises 14 residues. The CDR3 region is CASSLAQRSYEQYF. The DNA for the CDR3 is TGTGCCAGCAGCTTAGCGCAACGGTCCTACGAGCAGTACTTC.

The chain has TRBV5-1 and TRBJ2-7; TRBD1 matches at 10 bases. The CDR3 spans 16 residues. Germline V CDR1 and CDR2: SGHRS, YFSETQ. Trimming removed 4 bases from V and 2 bases from J; junction bases left unmatched: 9. The CDR3 loop is CASSPTPGQGPYEQYF. As DNA, the CDR3 is TGCGCCAGCAGCCCCACACCGGGACAGGGGCCCTACGAGCAGTACTTC. The full variable domain, in which reference TRBV5-1 and TRBJ2-7 provide the parts outside the CDR3, is KAGVTQTPRYLIKTRGQQVTLSCSPISGHRSVSWYQQTPGQGLQFLFEYFSETQRNKGNFPGRFSGRQFSNSRSEMNVSTLELGDSALYLCASSPTPGQGPYEQYFGPGTRLTVT.

V and J are TRBV4-3 and TRBJ2-7, with TRBD2 matching 11 bases. V lost 4 bases, J lost 2 bases, and 7 bases stayed unmatched. CDR1 is LGHNA and CDR2 is YSLEER in the germline V gene. The CDR3 length is 16 residues. This CDR3 reads CASSRDRLAGTYEQYF. The CDR3 coding sequence is TGCGCCAGCAGCCGAGATAGACTAGCGGGGACCTACGAGCAGTACTTC.

This sequence joins TRBV27 and TRBJ2-1, with D possibly TRBD2 on 5 matching bases. Germline values: CDR1 MNHEY, CDR2 SMNVEV (reference sequence). The CDR3 runs 14 residues. V was pared by 6 bases and J by 8 bases, with 17 bases between. The CDR3 DNA reads TGTGCCAGCAGACGCATTATGAAGGACTATGAGCAGTTCTTC. It encodes CASRRIMKDYEQFF.

V and J are TRBV28 and TRBJ2-7; no clear D. The V end lost 5 bases, the J end lost 0 bases, and 5 bases lay between the germline ends. The CDR3 is 12 residues long. Germline V CDR1 and CDR2: MDHEN, SYDVKM. The CDR3 protein is CASSPNSYEQYF. The CDR3 DNA reads TGTGCCAGCAGTCCAAACTCCTACGAGCAGTACTTC. The full variable domain, rest sourced from reference TRBV28 and TRBJ2-7, is DVKVTQSSRYLVKRTGEKVFLECVQDMDHENMFWYRQDPGLGLRLIYFSYDVKMKEKGDIPEGYSVSREKKERFSLILESASTNQTSMYLCASSPNSYEQYFGPGTRLTVT.

The rearrangement links TRBV28 to TRBJ2-5; D is perhaps TRBD1 (6 bases). In germline, CDR1 is MDHEN, CDR2 SYDVKM. This CDR3 has 16 amino acids. V gave up 6 bases and J gave up 0 bases, with 17 bases separating them. CDR3 amino acids: CASSFTTGQNQETQYF. CDR3 nucleotides: TGTGCCAGCAGCTTTACCACAGGACAGAACCAAGAGACCCAGTACTTC.

The chain joins TRBV7-6 to TRBJ2-7, with 7 positions matching TRBD2. Trimming took 5 bases from V and 3 from J; bases not matched to a gene: 10. The CDR3 is 15 amino acids. Germline CDR1 SGHVS, CDR2 FNYEAQ. In DNA, the CDR3 is TGTGCCAGCAGCCCCCTCCGGGAGGTAGTCTACGAGCAGTACTTC. This encodes CASSPLREVVYEQYF.

The chain recombines TRBV5-6 with TRBJ2-7, with TRBD2 matching 11 bases. V lost 5 bases to trimming and J lost 5 bases; unmatched junction nucleotides: 9. This CDR3 region has 15 residues. CDR1 and CDR2 from the germline V gene are SGHDT and YYEEEE. The CDR3: CASRERLAGLDEQYF. The CDR3 DNA reads TGTGCCAGCAGGGAGCGACTAGCGGGACTCGACGAGCAGTACTTC.

The rearrangement links TRBV7-9 to TRBJ1-1, with 10 bases lining up with TRBD1. CDR3 length equals 15 residues. CDR1 SEHNR and CDR2 FQNEAQ come from the germline V gene (reference sequence). The J segment lost 3 bases and the V segment lost 3 bases, leaving 4 bases of the junction unmatched. CDR3 sequence reads: CASSFRQGADTEAFF. CDR3 DNA sequence: TGTGCCAGCAGCTTTCGACAGGGGGCGGACACTGAAGCTTTCTTT.

The chain employs TRBV5-6 and TRBJ1-4, with a possible D match to TRBD1 (6 bases). Germline V gives CDR1 SGHDT, CDR2 YYEEEE. Trimming took 0 bases from V and 5 from J, leaving 11 bases between them. The CDR3 runs 15 residues. The CDR3 loop reads CASSLGRQENEKLFF. The CDR3 region has the DNA TGTGCCAGCAGCTTGGGGCGACAGGAAAATGAAAAACTGTTTTTT. The full variable domain, with the rest looked up from reference TRBV5-6 and TRBJ1-4, is DAGVTQSPTHLIKTRGQQVTLRCSPKSGHDTVSWYQQALGQGPQFIFQYYEEEERQRGNFPDRFSGHQFPNYSSELNVNALLLGDSALYLCASSLGRQENEKLFFGSGTQLSVL.

V is TRBV27 and J is TRBJ1-1, with 7 bases matching TRBD1. V was pared by 5 bases and J by 4 bases, with 4 bases of the junction left unmatched. There are 13 residues in the CDR3. The germline CDR1 and CDR2 sequences are MNHEY and SMNVEV (reference sequence). The CDR3 here is CASSITGATEAFF. As DNA, the CDR3 is TGTGCCAGCAGTATAACAGGGGCCACTGAAGCTTTCTTT.

The chain couples TRBV6-5 to TRBJ1-4, with D maybe TRBD1 (5 bases). Trimming took off 4 bases at V and 3 bases at J, with 6 bases between the two ends. This CDR3 region has 13 residues. From germline, CDR1 is MNHEY and CDR2 SVGAGI. CDR3 region: CASSLTANEKLFF. The CDR3 DNA reads as TGTGCCAGCAGTTTGACAGCTAATGAAAAACTGTTTTTT.

This chain connects TRBV27 to TRBJ2-1, with 10 positions matching TRBD1. Germline V gives CDR1 MNHEY, CDR2 SMNVEV (reference sequence). V dropped 4 bases and J dropped 2; count of bases not matched to a gene: 5. The CDR3 consists of 16 residues. The CDR3 DNA reads TGTGCCAGCAGTTCCGGGACAGGGGTCGCCTACAATGAGCAGTTCTTC. The encoded protein is CASSSGTGVAYNEQFF.

The V call is TRBV27, the J call TRBJ2-1; the D gene is possibly TRBD2 (6 bases). Trimming pared 5 bases from V and 4 bases from J, leaving 15 bases between. CDR3 length: 15 residues. Germline assignment: CDR1 MNHEY and CDR2 SMNVEV (reference sequence). CDR3 nucleotide sequence: TGTGCCAGCAGTCCCGTTGGAGGGGCATACAATGAGCAGTTCTTC. This gives the protein CASSPVGGAYNEQFF.

A note on this clone: A read error may account for a junction end that differs from germline. J is TRBJ1-6 and V is TRBV4-3; 7 positions match TRBD1. Germline CDR1 reads LGHNA; CDR2 reads YSLEER. The CDR3 consists of 15 residues. The CDR3 reads CASSEDRAYNSPLHF. The CDR3 DNA follows: TGCGCCAGCAGCGAAGACAGGGCCTATAATTCACCCCTCCACTTT.

This clone was detected a few times. This CDR3 reads CAWMSLLNTEAFF. As DNA, the CDR3 is TGTGCCTGGATGTCTCTCTTGAACACTGAAGCTTTCTTT. The chain has TRBV30 and TRBJ1-1; the D is unclear. This CDR3 comprises 13 residues. V lost 4 bases, J lost 0 bases, and 9 bases lay in between. Germline assignment: CDR1 GTSNPN and CDR2 SVGIG (reference sequence).

V is TRBV18 and J is TRBJ2-7; 8 bases map to TRBD2. CDR1 and CDR2 (germline): KGHSH, LQKENI. The CDR3 totals 15 residues. The V segment lost 3 bases and the J segment 6 bases; nucleotides outside the gene matches: 10. The CDR3: CASSPPGGAYVEQYF. In DNA, the CDR3 is TGTGCCAGCTCACCCCCGGGGGGGGCGTACGTCGAGCAGTACTTC.

This clone was seen only once. V gene TRBV25-1 combines with J gene TRBJ2-1; 7 bases are a match to TRBD2. The CDR3 has 13 residues. Germline CDR1 reads MGHDK; CDR2 reads SYGVNS. V dropped 2 bases and J dropped 8; count of bases not matched to a gene: 3. CDR3 DNA: TGTGCCAGCAGTGAAGGTCGGGGGGATGAGCAGTTCTTC. It codes for CASSEGRGDEQFF. Supplemented by reference TRBV25-1 and TRBJ2-1, the full variable domain reads EADIYQTPRYLVIGTGKKITLECSQTMGHDKMYWYQQDPGMELHLIHYSYGVNSTEKGDLSSESTVSRIRTEHFPLTLESARPSHTSQYLCASSEGRGDEQFFGPGTRLTVL.

CDR3 in DNA: TGCGCCAGCAGCTTGCGGCTAGGAAATGAGCAGTTCTTC. Translating gives CASSLRLGNEQFF. The J gene is TRBJ2-1, the V gene TRBV5-1; D not certain. Trimming took off 1 base at V and 7 bases at J, with 9 bases between the two ends. Germline loops: CDR1 SGHRS, CDR2 YFSETQ. CDR3 length equals 13 residues.

The chain uses TRBV19 and TRBJ2-1, with TRBD2 matching over 8 bases. V shed 5 bases and J 6 bases; nucleotides not matched to a gene: 12. CDR3 length: 16 residues. The germline V gene encodes CDR1 LNHDA and CDR2 SQIVND (reference sequence). This chain's CDR3 is CASSFYSGETFNEQFF. The CDR3 bases are TGTGCCAGTAGTTTTTATAGCGGGGAAACTTTCAATGAGCAGTTCTTC.